Shown below are 3 T cell receptor beta chains from a single sample sequenced in a study of blood T cell repertoires in COVID-19. Method: immunoSEQ multiplex PCR; TCRdb's copy keeps in-frame clones and lacks some. Here the sample spans roughly 300,000 clones, around 90% being singletons. The sequencing input was peripheral blood. The source is a man aged 18 to 29 who had recovered from COVID-19.

This chain links TRBV13 with TRBJ2-7, with a tentative D call TRBD1 (5 bases). V was shortened by 4 bases and J by 0 bases, with 7 bases between the two germline ends. This CDR3 is built from 13 residues. CDR1 PRHDT and CDR2 FYEKMQ come from the germline V gene (reference sequence). The CDR3 protein is CASSSDSSYEQYF. CDR3 coding DNA: TGTGCCAGCAGCTCAGACAGCTCCTACGAGCAGTACTTC.

The J gene is TRBJ2-1, the V gene TRBV27; the D gene is possibly TRBD1 (6 bases). The ends were cut back, 3 bases at V and 7 bases at J, with 16 bases in the middle. The CDR3 covers 15 residues. Germline CDR1 and CDR2: MNHEY and SMNVEV (reference sequence). CDR3 coding DNA: TGTGCCAGCAGTTTTTGGGACACCCGCGGGAATGAGCAGTTCTTC. This gives the protein CASSFWDTRGNEQFF.

The gene calls are TRBV6-2 or TRBV6-3 and TRBJ1-1; D ambiguous. Germline CDR1 and CDR2: MNHEY and SVGEGT. V was trimmed by 5 bases and J by 3 bases, leaving 13 bases between them. This CDR3 spans 14 amino acids. CDR3 sequence: CASSPRTPYTEAFF. In DNA form, the CDR3 reads TGTGCCAGCAGTCCGCGGACTCCTTACACTGAAGCTTTCTTT.